What follows are 8 T cell receptor beta chains derived from one specimen sequenced in a study of cytomegalovirus exposure and HLA in healthy donors. Primers: 60 Vbeta forward and 13 Jbeta reverse. Clones were sequenced by immunoSEQ multiplex PCR, and TCRdb holds only the in-frame ones, with some missing. The sample shows more than 85,000 clones, 73% of them seen only once. Input material: PBMCs. The receptors were sampled from a middle-aged man in good health and CMV-seronegative.

The chain joins TRBV14 to TRBJ2-6, with TRBD1 as a possible D gene (5 bases). Trimming shortened V by 3 bases and J by 0 bases, and 9 bases separated the two germline ends. The CDR3 totals 16 residues. Germline values: CDR1 SGHDN, CDR2 FVKESK. CDR3 amino acids: CASSQGRGSGANVLTF. In DNA form, the CDR3 reads TGTGCCAGCAGCCAGGGTAGGGGCTCTGGGGCCAACGTCCTGACTTTC.

The DNA for the CDR3 is TGTGCCAGTAGTTCTGCGGGGGGGCCGAACTCCTACGAGCAGTACTTC. This codes for CASSSAGGPNSYEQYF. The V gene is TRBV19, the J gene TRBJ2-7, with TRBD2 identical over 9 bases. Germline V gene sequence: CDR1 LNHDA, CDR2 SQIVND (reference sequence). Trimming removed 5 bases from V and 0 bases from J; junction bases left unmatched: 8. The CDR3 is 16 residues long.

The rearrangement links TRBV28 to TRBJ1-2; D may be TRBD1 (5 bases). The CDR3 totals 17 residues. In germline, CDR1 is MDHEN, CDR2 SYDVKM. Trimming pared 3 bases from V and 3 bases from J, leaving 20 bases between. CDR3 nucleotide sequence: TGTGCCAGCAGTTTTATGAGGGGCTCTGGGGAGGACTATGGCTACACCTTC. Amino acid sequence: CASSFMRGSGEDYGYTF.

CDR3 amino acids: CSVASRGLSTEAFF. In nucleotides, the CDR3 is TGCAGCGTTGCCAGTCGGGGGTTAAGCACTGAAGCTTTCTTT. The V call is TRBV29-1, the J call TRBJ1-1; weak D call: TRBD1 (5 bases). The length of the CDR3 is 14 residues. V gave up 4 bases and J gave up 4 bases, with 16 bases separating them. CDR1 is SQVTM and CDR2 is ANQGSEA in the germline V gene.

V gene TRBV18 combines with J gene TRBJ1-6; 9 bases map to TRBD1. From germline, CDR1 is KGHSH and CDR2 LQKENI. CDR3 length: 17 residues. V shed 0 bases, J shed 2 bases, and the junction held 2 bases outside the gene matches. CDR3 region: CASSPPRDRAYNSPLHF. In DNA form, the CDR3 reads TGTGCCAGCTCACCACCTAGGGACAGGGCCTATAATTCACCCCTCCACTTT. Using reference TRBV18 and TRBJ1-6 for the parts outside the CDR3, the full variable domain is NAGVMQNPRHLVRRRGQEARLRCSPMKGHSHVYWYRQLPEEGLKFMVYLQKENIIDESGMPKERFSAEFPKEGPSILRIQQVVRGDSAAYFCASSPPRDRAYNSPLHFGNGTRLTVT.

With respect to this clone: An end of the junction does not agree with germline; a read error may underlie this. The rearrangement joins TRBV7-9 to TRBJ1-5, with D hard to call. Germline values: CDR1 SEHNR, CDR2 FQNEAQ (reference sequence). The CDR3 length is 13 residues. The CDR3 sequence is CASTLGRDQPQHF. Here the CDR3 DNA reads TGTGCCAGCACCTTAGGTCGGGATCAGCCCCAGCATTTT.

The V call is TRBV2, the J call TRBJ2-5, with a weak D call TRBD2 (5 bases). Between the trimmed V and J ends, which lost 1 base and 4 bases, there was a span of 13 bases. This CDR3 is built from 15 residues. Germline V gives CDR1 SNHLY, CDR2 FYNNEI. This CDR3 is CASSEVRGKGETQYF. The CDR3 DNA is TGTGCCAGCAGTGAAGTACGAGGGAAGGGAGAGACCCAGTACTTC.

The V call is TRBV7-3, the J call TRBJ1-2, with D possibly matching TRBD1 (5 bases). The CDR3 totals 13 residues. Germline-derived CDR1 and CDR2 are SGHTA and FQGTGA. V lost 5 bases to trimming and J lost 2 bases, with 9 bases between them. CDR3 nucleotides: TGTGCCAGCAGCCCTGACAGAAACTATGGCTACACCTTC. As protein: CASSPDRNYGYTF.